The 16 T cell receptor beta chains below were found in one sample sequenced in a study of shared clonotypes between healthy human individuals. The method was immunoSEQ multiplex PCR; TCRdb's version includes in-frame clones alone and lacks a portion of them. Counted here are hundreds of thousands of clones, 75% to 80% occurring once; the ten biggest clones make up 12%. Sequenced: PBMCs. These receptors originate from a woman aged 40-49 years in good health. Some clones in this sample may be carry-over from other donors' samples.

This clone has a single count. This sequence joins TRBV9 and TRBJ2-3; a weak D match, TRBD2 (5 bases). This CDR3 contains 13 residues. V was clipped by 1 base and J by 5 bases, with 8 bases between them. The germline V gene encodes CDR1 SGDLS and CDR2 YYNGEE. The CDR3 reads CASSVLAEDTQYF. The CDR3 DNA follows: TGTGCCAGCAGCGTACTAGCAGAAGATACGCAGTATTTT. Looking up the rest from reference TRBV9 and TRBJ2-3 gives the full variable domain: DSGVTQTPKHLITATGQRVTLRCSPRSGDLSVYWYQQSLDQGLQFLIQYYNGEERAKGNILERFSAQQFPDLHSELNLSSLELGDSALYFCASSVLAEDTQYFGPGTRLTVL.

V and J are TRBV30 and TRBJ1-6; 7 positions match TRBD1. Germline CDR1 and CDR2: GTSNPN and SVGIG (reference sequence). Germline trimming cut 5 bases from V and 7 bases from J; bases unmatched to any gene: 8. The length of the CDR3 is 14 residues. CDR3 residues: CAWDDLTGNSPLHF. The CDR3 coding sequence is TGTGCCTGGGATGACCTGACAGGGAATTCACCCCTCCACTTT.

With respect to this clone: A much larger clone lies one base from this, so it may be a read error. It is likely a read error, because the conserved phenylalanine at the end of the CDR3 is missing. The gene calls are TRBV27 and TRBJ2-7; 7 nucleotides line up with TRBD2. CDR3 size: 14 residues. Germline lookup yields CDR1 MNHEY and CDR2 SMNVEV (reference sequence). V trimming: 3 bases; J trimming: 5 bases; junction bases outside the gene matches: 7. CDR3 sequence: CASSFGLDLDEQYS. The CDR3 region has the DNA TGTGCCAGCAGTTTCGGACTAGATTTGGACGAGCAGTACTCC.

This clone was seen at least ten times. Other DNA sequences from this sample encode an identical CDR3 as well. The chain recombines TRBV29-1 with TRBJ2-1; TRBD2 matches 11 bases. CDR3 length: 14 amino acids. V lost 4 bases to trimming and J lost 6 bases; unmatched junction nucleotides: 5. The germline CDR1 and CDR2 sequences are SQVTM and ANQGSEA. In DNA, the CDR3 is TGCAGCGTTGTGCGCCTAGCGGGAGGCAATGAGCAGTTCTTC. As protein: CSVVRLAGGNEQFF.

This clone was seen a few times. V and J are TRBV7-3 and TRBJ2-1; TRBD2 matches 9 bases. V lost 2 bases and J lost 10; bases outside the gene matches: 12. CDR3 size: 16 residues. Germline values: CDR1 SGHTA, CDR2 FQGTGA. The CDR3 sequence is CASSLGRATSGGEQFF. CDR3 DNA: TGTGCCAGCAGCTTAGGACGGGCGACTAGCGGAGGGGAGCAGTTCTTC. The whole variable domain, filled in from reference TRBV7-3 and TRBJ2-1, reads GAGVSQTPSNKVTEKGKYVELRCDPISGHTALYWYRQSLGQGPEFLIYFQGTGAADDSGLPNDRFFAVRPEGSVSTLKIQRTERGDSAVYLCASSLGRATSGGEQFFGPGTRLTVL.

The rearrangement uses TRBV18 and TRBJ1-3; D ambiguous. This CDR3 is 13 amino acids long. CDR1 and CDR2 from the germline V gene are KGHSH and LQKENI. The V and J ends lost 5 bases and 1 base respectively, with 6 bases between them. CDR3 loop: CASSGRSGNTIYF. DNA of the CDR3: TGTGCCAGCTCAGGGAGATCTGGAAACACCATATATTTT. Looking up the rest from reference TRBV18 and TRBJ1-3 gives the full variable domain: NAGVMQNPRHLVRRRGQEARLRCSPMKGHSHVYWYRQLPEEGLKFMVYLQKENIIDESGMPKERFSAEFPKEGPSILRIQQVVRGDSAAYFCASSGRSGNTIYFGEGSWLTVV.

J is TRBJ2-5 and V is TRBV20-1; the D is unclear. Trimming shortened V by 6 bases and J by 4 bases, and 9 bases separated the two germline ends. Germline values: CDR1 DFQATT, CDR2 SNEGSKA (reference sequence). The CDR3 has 11 amino acids. CDR3 residues: CSAPWGETQYF. In nucleotides, the CDR3 is TGCAGTGCCCCTTGGGGAGAGACCCAGTACTTC.

To note about this clone: One end of the junction is discordant with germline, which a read error may explain. V and J are TRBV7-7 and TRBJ1-3, with D maybe TRBD1 (6 bases). Germline V CDR1 and CDR2: SSHAT, FNYEAQ (reference sequence). The CDR3 loop spans 14 amino acids. CDR3 sequence reads: CASSLGGPGNTIYF. The CDR3 nucleotides are TGTGCTAGCAGCTTAGGGGGTCCCGGAAACACCATATATTTT.

This clone was detected ten times or more. The chain combines TRBV5-1 with TRBJ2-1; 8 bases match TRBD2. Germline V CDR1 and CDR2: SGHRS, YFSETQ. The CDR3 runs to 16 residues. V lost 0 bases to trimming and J lost 7 bases; unmatched junction nucleotides: 9. The CDR3 protein is CASSLGSSGWSNEQFF. CDR3 nucleotides: TGCGCCAGCAGCTTGGGGTCTAGCGGGTGGTCAAATGAGCAGTTCTTC.

This chain links TRBV5-1 with TRBJ2-2, with 9 bases that match TRBD2. The trim removed 4 bases at V and 4 bases at J, leaving 8 bases unmatched. The CDR3 contains 16 residues. Germline V lookup: CDR1 SGHRS, CDR2 YFSETQ. CDR3 in DNA: TGCGCCAGCAGCCCCTCCGGGACTAGCATCACCGGGGAGCTGTTTTTT. Protein: CASSPSGTSITGELFF.

The chain couples TRBV5-4 to TRBJ2-1, with a tentative D call TRBD2 (5 bases). Germline CDR1 and CDR2: SGHNT and YYREEE (reference sequence). This CDR3 has 15 amino acids. V was trimmed by 0 bases and J by 3 bases, leaving 10 bases between them. The CDR3 spells CASSLGLGLYNEQFF. For the CDR3, the DNA is TGTGCCAGCAGCTTGGGCTTAGGACTCTACAATGAGCAGTTCTTC.

The chain has TRBV7-3 and TRBJ2-1, with 9 bases lining up with TRBD1. The V and J ends lost 5 bases and 7 bases, in that order; junction bases with no gene match: 6. The CDR3 has 14 amino acids. Germline CDR1 SGHTA, CDR2 FQGTGA. The CDR3 loop is CASSKGTGRNEQFF. For the CDR3, the DNA is TGTGCCAGCAGCAAGGGGACAGGGCGTAATGAGCAGTTCTTC.

This chain links TRBV10-3 with TRBJ1-5, with D perhaps matching TRBD1 (5 bases). The CDR3 contains 15 residues. Trimming removed 0 bases at V and 5 bases at J, with 11 bases between. The germline gives CDR1 ENHRY, CDR2 SYGVKD. CDR3 nucleotide sequence: TGTGCCATCAGTGAGTCGCCACCGGGGGATCAGCCCCAGCATTTT. Amino acid sequence: CAISESPPGDQPQHF.

The chain is built from TRBV2 and TRBJ2-2; 7 bases fit TRBD2. The germline V gene has CDR1 SNHLY and CDR2 FYNNEI. CDR3 length equals 16 residues. Trimming removed 2 bases from V and 7 bases from J; junction bases left unmatched: 10. Here the CDR3 reads CASSEMLAGVGGELFF. The CDR3, as DNA: TGTGCCAGCAGTGAAATGTTGGCGGGAGTTGGCGGGGAGCTGTTTTTT.

Only one count was recorded for this clone. The chain recombines TRBV5-6 with TRBJ2-3; D not certain. Germline CDR1 SGHDT, CDR2 YYEEEE. Trimming pared 4 bases from V and 5 bases from J, leaving 11 bases between. The CDR3 has 13 amino acids. CDR3 sequence (DNA): TGTGCCAGCAGCCCTATAGCTGGAGATACGCAGTATTTT. This gives the protein CASSPIAGDTQYF.

CDR3 region: CASSQAAQQSRANVLTF. DNA of the CDR3: TGCGCCAGCAGTCAGGCCGCGCAACAAAGTCGGGCCAACGTCCTGACTTTC. The chain employs TRBV23-1 and TRBJ2-6, with D uncertain. TRBV23-1 is given ORF status, its function remaining uncertain. V shed 3 bases and J shed 5 bases, with 17 bases lying between them. The CDR3 has 17 amino acids.